Listed below are T cell receptor beta chains from one sample, sequenced in a study of beta chain features in type 1 diabetes. Here immunoSEQ multiplex PCR was the method, and the copy in TCRdb shows in-frame clones only, minus some. Among a few hundred thousand clones listed, 9.5% to 10% were seen once. Sequencing used central memory CD4+ T cells from blood. These receptors were taken from a man younger than 40 with type 1 diabetes. Each CDR3 is given with its conserved first and last residue. The order of the fields is D gene, V gene, clone size, J gene, CDR3 DNA, CDR3 protein. A D gene is named only where the DNA matches it firmly. Clone size is shown for a subset of rows, as once, few, many or a class of expanded clone.

D gene: -; V gene: TRBV6-5; clone size: -; J gene: TRBJ2-2; CDR3 DNA: TGTGCCAGCACTGGGACAAGGAACACCGGGGAGCTGTTTTTT; CDR3 protein: CASTGTRNTGELFF
D gene: TRBD1; V gene: TRBV7-8; clone size: many; J gene: TRBJ1-3; CDR3 DNA: TGTGCCAGCAGCTGGGACAGGGGGACGGGAAACACCATATATTTT; CDR3 protein: CASSWDRGTGNTIYF
D gene: -; V gene: TRBV18; clone size: -; J gene: TRBJ2-7; CDR3 DNA: TGTGCCAGCTCACCTCAGGGTCAAACTCGGGGCTACGAGCAGTACTTC; CDR3 protein: CASSPQGQTRGYEQYF
D gene: TRBD1; V gene: TRBV6-6; clone size: -; J gene: TRBJ1-5; CDR3 DNA: TGTGCCAGCAGTCTGACAGGGGGCGAGGGTCAGCCCCAGCATTTT; CDR3 protein: CASSLTGGEGQPQHF
D gene: -; V gene: TRBV18; clone size: few; J gene: TRBJ2-1; CDR3 DNA: TGTGCCAGCTCACCCTTACAGAACCGAAACAATGAGCAGTTCTTC; CDR3 protein: CASSPLQNRNNEQFF
D gene: -; V gene: TRBV6-6; clone size: few; J gene: TRBJ2-3; CDR3 DNA: TGTGCCAGCGGCAAAATCACAGATACGCAGTATTTT; CDR3 protein: CASGKITDTQYF
D gene: TRBD1; V gene: TRBV28; clone size: -; J gene: TRBJ2-7; CDR3 DNA: TGTGCCAGCAGTTTCACCGACAGGGGCCACGAGCAGTACTTC; CDR3 protein: CASSFTDRGHEQYF
D gene: -; V gene: TRBV10-3; clone size: -; J gene: TRBJ1-1; CDR3 DNA: TGTGCCATCAGGCGACAATTCTTAGGAAACACTGAAGCTTTCTTT; CDR3 protein: CAIRRQFLGNTEAFF
D gene: -; V gene: TRBV4-1; clone size: -; J gene: TRBJ2-1; CDR3 DNA: TGCGCCAGCAGCCTTTCCCTCACCACACCTAATGAGCAGTTCTTC; CDR3 protein: CASSLSLTTPNEQFF
D gene: TRBD1; V gene: TRBV5-1; clone size: few; J gene: TRBJ1-1; CDR3 DNA: TGCGCCAGCAGCTTGACCCCTCCTGGACAGGGCACTGAAGCTTTCTTT; CDR3 protein: CASSLTPPGQGTEAFF
D gene: -; V gene: TRBV28; clone size: -; J gene: TRBJ2-7; CDR3 DNA: TGTGCCAGCAGTTTAGGGGGCCGACGGGACGAGCAGTACTTC; CDR3 protein: CASSLGGRRDEQYF
D gene: TRBD1; V gene: TRBV27; clone size: -; J gene: TRBJ2-6; CDR3 DNA: TGTGCCAGCAGTAAGAAACTCCGGGACAGGGACTTCTCTGGGGCCAACGTCCTGACTTTC; CDR3 protein: CASSKKLRDRDFSGANVLTF
D gene: -; V gene: TRBV27; clone size: -; J gene: TRBJ2-1; CDR3 DNA: TGTGCCACCGACTACACTCCTCCGTCGTATGAGCAGTTCTTC; CDR3 protein: CATDYTPPSYEQFF
D gene: TRBD1; V gene: TRBV28; clone size: -; J gene: TRBJ2-2; CDR3 DNA: TGTGCCAGCAGTTTCTTCGGACAGGGAAACACCGGGGAGCTGTTTTTT; CDR3 protein: CASSFFGQGNTGELFF
D gene: TRBD2; V gene: TRBV18; clone size: few; J gene: TRBJ2-7; CDR3 DNA: TGTGCCAGCTCACCGGGACTAGAGGACGAGCAGTACTTC; CDR3 protein: CASSPGLEDEQYF
D gene: TRBD2; V gene: TRBV7-2; clone size: -; J gene: TRBJ2-7; CDR3 DNA: TGTGCCAGCAGCTTAAAGCCAGCGGGACTGCAAGAGCAGTACTTC; CDR3 protein: CASSLKPAGLQEQYF
D gene: TRBD1; V gene: TRBV28; clone size: few; J gene: TRBJ2-7; CDR3 DNA: TGTGCCACCCTAGACCCAGGGGGCGCGGATTACGAGCAGTACTTC; CDR3 protein: CATLDPGGADYEQYF
D gene: TRBD1; V gene: TRBV11-2; clone size: few; J gene: TRBJ2-3; CDR3 DNA: TGTGCCAGCTCTGGGACAGCCGCAGATACGCAGTATTTT; CDR3 protein: CASSGTAADTQYF
D gene: -; V gene: TRBV11-2; clone size: few; J gene: TRBJ1-5; CDR3 DNA: TGTGCCAGCAGCTCGACACTCGATTCGGGTGGGGCCCAGCATTTT; CDR3 protein: CASSSTLDSGGAQHF
D gene: -; V gene: TRBV2; clone size: many; J gene: TRBJ2-1; CDR3 DNA: TGTGCCAGCAGCGCTAGAGTTGGGCAGTTCTTC; CDR3 protein: CASSARVGQFF
D gene: -; V gene: TRBV7-2; clone size: many; J gene: TRBJ1-4; CDR3 DNA: TGTGCCAGCAGCCCTCCGGGGGGGCGAAAACTGTTTTTT; CDR3 protein: CASSPPGGRKLFF
D gene: TRBD2; V gene: TRBV4-3; clone size: many; J gene: TRBJ2-3; CDR3 DNA: TGCGCCAGCAGCGTGGGACTAGCGCCTAACACAGATACGCAGTATTTT; CDR3 protein: CASSVGLAPNTDTQYF
D gene: -; V gene: TRBV7-8; clone size: -; J gene: TRBJ2-1; CDR3 DNA: TGTGCCAGCAGCGCCATAGGTGATGAGCAGTTCTTC; CDR3 protein: CASSAIGDEQFF
D gene: TRBD1; V gene: TRBV9; clone size: few; J gene: TRBJ1-4; CDR3 DNA: TGTGCCAGCAGCCCCCAGGGGGGGCAGAAGAATGAAAAACTGTTTTTT; CDR3 protein: CASSPQGGQKNEKLFF
D gene: -; V gene: TRBV29-1; clone size: -; J gene: TRBJ2-1; CDR3 DNA: TGCAGCGTTGAAGCATCGGGTAAGGGGGCCTACAATGAGCAGTTCTTC; CDR3 protein: CSVEASGKGAYNEQFF
D gene: -; V gene: TRBV7-9; clone size: -; J gene: TRBJ2-5; CDR3 DNA: TGTGCCAGCAGCTTAGCCCAGCAAGAGACCCAGTACTTC; CDR3 protein: CASSLAQQETQYF
D gene: -; V gene: TRBV29-1; clone size: -; J gene: TRBJ1-6; CDR3 DNA: TGCAGCGTAAAGACAGACCAATATAATTCACCCCTCCACTTT; CDR3 protein: CSVKTDQYNSPLHF
D gene: -; V gene: TRBV10-2; clone size: few; J gene: TRBJ1-4; CDR3 DNA: TGCGCCAGCAGTTTACAGAATGAAAAACTGTTTTTT; CDR3 protein: CASSLQNEKLFF
D gene: -; V gene: TRBV11-2; clone size: few; J gene: TRBJ2-7; CDR3 DNA: TGTGCCAGCAGCCCAAGGACAGCCTTACTCTCCTACGAGCAGTACTTC; CDR3 protein: CASSPRTALLSYEQYF
D gene: -; V gene: TRBV4-2; clone size: many; J gene: TRBJ2-5; CDR3 DNA: TGTGCCAGCAGCCTGGGGAGGCAAGAGACCCAGTACTTC; CDR3 protein: CASSLGRQETQYF
D gene: -; V gene: TRBV7-9; clone size: -; J gene: TRBJ2-1; CDR3 DNA: TGTGCCAGCAGCTTGAATGGGGTCTCAAATGAGCAGTTCTTC; CDR3 protein: CASSLNGVSNEQFF
D gene: -; V gene: TRBV6-5; clone size: -; J gene: TRBJ2-6; CDR3 DNA: TGTGCCAGCAGTTACAGGAGGGATGGGGCCAACGTCCTGACTTTC; CDR3 protein: CASSYRRDGANVLTF
D gene: -; V gene: TRBV27; clone size: few; J gene: TRBJ1-2; CDR3 DNA: TGTGCCAGCAGTCCATTCCAGGGTTTAGGTGGCTACACCTTC; CDR3 protein: CASSPFQGLGGYTF
D gene: -; V gene: TRBV6-6; clone size: -; J gene: TRBJ2-3; CDR3 DNA: TGTGCCAGCAGTTCCTATAGTGCAACCACAGATACGCAGTATTTT; CDR3 protein: CASSSYSATTDTQYF
D gene: TRBD2; V gene: TRBV9; clone size: -; J gene: TRBJ2-7; CDR3 DNA: TGTGCCAGCAGCCCCGGGACTAGTAGCGACGAGCAGTACTTC; CDR3 protein: CASSPGTSSDEQYF
D gene: -; V gene: TRBV28; clone size: few; J gene: TRBJ2-7; CDR3 DNA: TGTGCCAGCAGTCCTAGTTCACTCGTCTCCTACGAGCAGTACTTC; CDR3 protein: CASSPSSLVSYEQYF
D gene: -; V gene: TRBV4-1; clone size: -; J gene: TRBJ2-3; CDR3 DNA: TGCGCCAGCAGCCACGGTTGGGGCACAGATACGCAGTATTTT; CDR3 protein: CASSHGWGTDTQYF
D gene: -; V gene: TRBV15; clone size: few; J gene: TRBJ2-3; CDR3 DNA: TGTGCCACCAGCAGAGATAAAACAGATACGCAGTATTTT; CDR3 protein: CATSRDKTDTQYF
D gene: TRBD1; V gene: TRBV10-3; clone size: -; J gene: TRBJ1-1; CDR3 DNA: TGTGCCATCACACAGGACAGGGACGGCACTGAAGCTTTCTTT; CDR3 protein: CAITQDRDGTEAFF
D gene: -; V gene: TRBV7-2; clone size: few; J gene: TRBJ2-7; CDR3 DNA: TGCGCCAGCAGCCAAGAGGTGGGGGAGCAGTACTTC; CDR3 protein: CASSQEVGEQYF
D gene: -; V gene: TRBV25-1; clone size: few; J gene: TRBJ2-3; CDR3 DNA: TGTGCCAGCAGTGAATATCGGGAGACAGATACGCAGTATTTT; CDR3 protein: CASSEYRETDTQYF
D gene: -; V gene: TRBV27; clone size: -; J gene: TRBJ2-3; CDR3 DNA: TGTGCCAGCAGGGCGGGGATAGATACGCAGTATTTT; CDR3 protein: CASRAGIDTQYF
D gene: -; V gene: TRBV30; clone size: few; J gene: TRBJ1-5; CDR3 DNA: TGTGCCTGGAATGTTCAGGGGAGCAATCAGCCCCAGCATTTT; CDR3 protein: CAWNVQGSNQPQHF
D gene: TRBD2; V gene: TRBV27; clone size: -; J gene: TRBJ2-2; CDR3 DNA: TGTGCCAGCAGGGTGATGGGGGGGACCATTAACACCGGGGAGCTGTTTTTT; CDR3 protein: CASRVMGGTINTGELFF
D gene: TRBD2; V gene: TRBV7-2; clone size: -; J gene: TRBJ2-3; CDR3 DNA: TGTGCCAGCAGCTGGACTAGCGTAAGCACAGATACGCAGTATTTT; CDR3 protein: CASSWTSVSTDTQYF
D gene: -; V gene: TRBV6-1; clone size: -; J gene: TRBJ2-1; CDR3 DNA: TGTGCCAGCTTCCAGACTGGGACGTACAATGAGCAGTTCTTC; CDR3 protein: CASFQTGTYNEQFF
D gene: -; V gene: TRBV6-4; clone size: few; J gene: TRBJ2-1; CDR3 DNA: TGTGCCAGCAGTGAAACCAGGGACTCCTACAATGAGCAGTTCTTC; CDR3 protein: CASSETRDSYNEQFF
D gene: -; V gene: TRBV5-1; clone size: -; J gene: TRBJ2-5; CDR3 DNA: TGCGCCAGCAGCTTGTGGCAGCCTCAAGAGACCCAGTACTTC; CDR3 protein: CASSLWQPQETQYF
D gene: -; V gene: TRBV19; clone size: -; J gene: TRBJ1-3; CDR3 DNA: TGTGCCAGTAGAATACAGGGCTCTGGAAACACCATATATTTT; CDR3 protein: CASRIQGSGNTIYF
D gene: -; V gene: TRBV6-5; clone size: -; J gene: TRBJ1-1; CDR3 DNA: TGTGCCAGCACCAAAACAAATCGCCAAGAAGCTTTCTTT; CDR3 protein: CASTKTNRQEAFF
D gene: -; V gene: TRBV23-1; clone size: -; J gene: TRBJ2-2; CDR3 DNA: -; CDR3 protein: CASSQSQYRGGTPGSCFF
D gene: -; V gene: TRBV6-1; clone size: few; J gene: TRBJ1-2; CDR3 DNA: TGTGCCAGCGACGTTACGGCCAGGGGAGGCTATGGCTACACCTTC; CDR3 protein: CASDVTARGGYGYTF
D gene: -; V gene: TRBV30; clone size: -; J gene: TRBJ1-1; CDR3 DNA: TGTGCCTGGACCTGGGGGGCTGAAGCTTTCTTT; CDR3 protein: CAWTWGAEAFF
D gene: TRBD1; V gene: TRBV5-8; clone size: -; J gene: TRBJ2-2; CDR3 DNA: TGTGCCAGCAGCTTGAGGAGGGGGACAGGGAGGACCGGGGAGCTGTTTTTT; CDR3 protein: CASSLRRGTGRTGELFF